Listed here are 2 T cell receptor beta chains from one sample, sequenced in a study of CD8+CD57+ T cells in acquired aplastic anemia (dated by TCRdb to the late 2010s). The instrument given in TCRdb is Illumina HiSeq 2000. Genomic DNA served as template for TCR beta VDJ combination and CDR3 sequence profiling. The public sequencing data were trimmed at Q25 with fastp and processed into clonotypes with MiXCR by TCRdb, which kept only in-frame beta chains. A single entry per CDR3 protein holds the most common genes and DNA from its merged rows. This sample comprises fewer than 250,000 distinct CDR3 sequences, 50% to 55% of them detected only once. Jointly, the top ten make up approximately 15% of the sample. Sequencing was carried out using sorted CD4+, CD8+, or CD8+CD57+ T cells (not recorded which) from PBMCs. These receptors all stem from a human donor in good health, serving as a control.

V usage is TRBV7-6 and J usage is TRBJ2-5, with TRBD2 matching 8 bases. Trimming removed 2 bases from V and 4 bases from J; junction bases left unmatched: 6. Germline-derived CDR1 and CDR2 are SGHVS and FNYEAQ. The CDR3 totals 15 residues. CDR3 amino acids: CASSLRGGLGETQYF. CDR3 DNA sequence: TGTGCCAGCAGCTTACGGGGGGGCCTGGGAGAGACCCAGTACTTC.

This clonotype appeared a single time. CDR3 amino acids: CASSVNAGNTIYF. CDR3 DNA: TGTGCCAGCAGCGTTAATGCAGGAAACACCATATATTTT. This chain uses TRBV9 with TRBJ1-3, with no clear D. The V gene lost 2 bases and the J gene lost 4 bases, with 7 bases spanning the gap. The CDR3 totals 13 residues. CDR1 and CDR2 (germline): SGDLS, YYNGEE.